These 2 T cell receptor beta chains share one sample of origin, sequenced in a study of post-analysis software for immune sequencing data. Study-wide points: The study found TRBV5-6, TRBV5-1 and TRBV20-1 among five or six TRBV segments more frequent in patients than controls.

No cognate antigen is known for these TCRs. Unique molecular identifiers featured in each of the TCR beta cDNA libraries. MiXCR was run by TCRdb on the PCR reads, yielding one entry per CDR3 protein. This repertoire shows more than 450,000 distinct CDR3 sequences, about 40% found once; its top ten account for over 1.5%. Material: blood. Source of these receptors: a girl under 18 with multiple sclerosis.

This clonotype was detected only a few times. The rearrangement links TRBV20-1 to TRBJ2-7, with TRBD2 identical over 7 bases. The ends lost 8 bases at V and 2 bases at J; junction bases unmatched: 9. Germline CDR1 DFQATT, CDR2 SNEGSKA (reference sequence). The CDR3 is 13 amino acids. CDR3 DNA sequence: TGCAGTCTGGGTAGCGGGCTAACCTACGAGCAGTACTTC. Amino acids: CSLGSGLTYEQYF.

V gene TRBV4-1 combines with J gene TRBJ2-7; D gene unclear. Trimming shortened V by 0 bases and J by 2 bases, and 5 bases separated the two germline ends. In germline, CDR1 is MGHRA, CDR2 YSYEKL. The CDR3 runs 13 residues. CDR3 in amino acids: CASSQERAYEQYF. DNA of the CDR3: TGCGCCAGCAGCCAAGAAAGGGCCTACGAGCAGTACTTC.